Listed here are 6 T cell receptor beta chains from one sample, sequenced in a study of T cells in Graves' hyperthyroidism and ophthalmopathy. Amplified TCR beta CDR3 regions derived from RNA transcripts. In the first-round RT-PCR of the TCR CDR3, the HTBI primer set was used. A single record per CDR3 protein comes from TCRdb applying MiXCR to the multiplex PCR reads. The top ten hold under 8.5% of the sample, which has 700,000 or so distinct CDR3 sequences, about 16% seen once. Sequences were obtained from blood. These receptors came from a man between 18 and 29 years old with Graves' hyperthyroidism.

V gene TRBV25-1 combines with J gene TRBJ2-2, with 11 bases lining up with TRBD2. The V gene end was trimmed by 6 bases and the J gene end by 7 bases; junction bases not matched to a gene: 7. Germline V gene sequence: CDR1 MGHDK, CDR2 SYGVNS. This CDR3 region has 15 residues. For the CDR3, the DNA is TGTGCCAGCAGAAATAGCGGGAGGGCCAACGGGGAGCTGTTTTTT. As protein: CASRNSGRANGELFF.

This clonotype appeared many times. V and J are TRBV20-1 and TRBJ2-5, with D maybe TRBD2 (5 bases). CDR1 DFQATT and CDR2 SNEGSKA come from the germline V gene (reference sequence). The CDR3 is 15 amino acids. Trimming took off 0 bases at V and 2 bases at J, with 13 bases between the two ends. The CDR3 DNA reads as TGCAGTGCTAGAGATTGGGCCAGGAGGCAAGAGACCCAGTACTTC. Its protein product is CSARDWARRQETQYF.

A few counts support this clonotype. The rearrangement joins TRBV6-1 to TRBJ1-5; D gene unclear. The CDR3 totals 13 residues. Trimming shortened V by 6 bases and J by 4 bases, and 10 bases separated the two germline ends. Germline assignment: CDR1 MNHNS and CDR2 SASEGT. The CDR3 here is CASSASKNQPQHF. Here the CDR3 DNA reads TGTGCCAGCAGCGCCTCTAAGAATCAGCCCCAGCATTTT.

The chain joins TRBV3-1 to TRBJ1-1; D unresolved. Trimming removed 1 base from V and 5 bases from J, with 11 bases in between. This CDR3 region has 14 residues. Per germline, CDR1 LGHDT and CDR2 YNNKEL (reference sequence). The DNA of the CDR3 is TGTGCCAGCAGCCAAGGAGGGTCGGGAACTGAAGCTTTCTTT. Encoded protein: CASSQGGSGTEAFF.

There are many counts of this clonotype. V usage is TRBV28 and J usage is TRBJ2-1; 12 positions match TRBD2. The germline V gene encodes CDR1 MDHEN and CDR2 SYDVKM. V lost 7 bases, J lost 9 bases, and 10 bases stayed unmatched. The CDR3 contains 15 residues. The CDR3 region has the DNA TGTGCCAGCAATCTCAGACTAGCGGGAGTTAGTGAGCAGTTCTTC. The encoded protein is CASNLRLAGVSEQFF.

The chain is built from TRBV20-1 and TRBJ2-7, with D maybe TRBD2 (5 bases). Germline assignment: CDR1 DFQATT and CDR2 SNEGSKA (reference sequence). Deletions cut 6 bases from V and 1 base from J, with 10 bases between. The CDR3 length is 12 residues. As DNA, the CDR3 is TGCAGTGCGAGGGAAAGATCCTACGAGCAGTACTTC. This codes for CSARERSYEQYF.